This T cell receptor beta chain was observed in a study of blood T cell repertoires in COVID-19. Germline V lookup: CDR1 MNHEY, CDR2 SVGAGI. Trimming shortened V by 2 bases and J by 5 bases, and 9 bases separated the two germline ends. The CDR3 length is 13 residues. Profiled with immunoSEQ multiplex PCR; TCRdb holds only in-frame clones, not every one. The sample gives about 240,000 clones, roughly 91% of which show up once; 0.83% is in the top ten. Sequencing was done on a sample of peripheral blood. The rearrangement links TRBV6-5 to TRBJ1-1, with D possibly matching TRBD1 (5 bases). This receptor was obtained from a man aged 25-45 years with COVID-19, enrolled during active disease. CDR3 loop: CASSYGGGTEAFF. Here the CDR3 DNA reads TGTGCCAGCAGTTACGGCGGGGGGACTGAAGCTTTCTTT.